The rows below give T cell receptor beta chains drawn from one sample of a study of T cell repertoires in cytomegalovirus infection. These receptors' targets are unknown. TCRdb reanalysed the reads using MiXCR and keeps one entry per CDR3 protein. The sample records about 830,000 distinct CDR3 sequences, approximately 32% being singletons. Sequenced material: cultured CD8+ T cells from PBMCs, taken from culture after CMV antigen stimulation. These receptors were obtained from a human donor in good health (CMV status not recorded). Some clones in this sample may be carry-over from other donors' samples. Both conserved end residues are trimmed from each CDR3. Some rows mark clone size as missing; the rest say once, few, many or name a class of expanded clone.

>12|.|TRBV7-9
ASSHRRDRDLYT
>14|few|TRBV5-4
ASSLYGAGGAGEQY
>14|many|TRBV7-2
ASSPHRAGGKETQY
>15|.|TRBV10-3
AISESSGGFSYNEQF
>12|few|TRBV6-1
ASSVAGVEDTQY
>13|many|TRBV7-6
ASSLVPLSTDTQY
>13|few|TRBV7-2
ASSSRATGGQPQH
>13|once|TRBV20-1
SARSGTGFPYEQY
>11|few|TRBV2
ASTQRGGQPQH
>14|few|TRBV6-1
ASSPFRGNGNQPQH
>13|.|TRBV7-2
ASSPPGRGRETQY
>15|few|TRBV7-9
ASSLVVGWQEANVLT
>10|few|TRBV12-3/TRBV12-4
ASSFLTDTQY
>13|.|TRBV27
ASSLMRGGTDTQY
>12|.|TRBV28
ASSAGGGGNEQF
>10|many|TRBV7-8
STGPNTGELF
>13|.|TRBV6-6
ASSSWGRGQETQY
>12|few|TRBV24-1
ATSVTGAPLGQF
>11|.|TRBV15
ATSRAWVDIQY
>12|.|TRBV12-3/TRBV12-4
ASSFGTFTDTQY
>14|medium-sized|TRBV11-2
ASSYSGGPSYNEQF
>15|.|TRBV6-6
ASSYPLDRGPTYEQY
>16|.|TRBV19
ASSIPKDSQTSNQPQH
>10|.|TRBV13
TSSLRTDTQY
>13|many|TRBV7-2
ASTLEANSNQPQH
>14|.|TRBV11-2
ASSLDAGASYNEQF
>13|.|TRBV6-5
ASSFGSQTYNEQF
>14|few|TRBV23-1
ASSIGCNGQNEKLF
>11|.|TRBV6-2/TRBV6-3
ASSTGSRNEQF
>11|few|TRBV7-9
ASPLRGDGELF
>13|few|TRBV27
ASSFGRGIGGELF
>13|.|TRBV6-1
ASSPNYSPGYGYT
>12|.|TRBV12-3/TRBV12-4
ASSAGRELVVAF
>13|.|TRBV9
ASSASGTTNSPLH
>13|.|TRBV5-4
AISSSMAPSYGYT
>15|.|TRBV10-3
AISEPSRTGAVDEQF
>15|.|TRBV12-3/TRBV12-4
ASSLFRGASGANVLT
>13|.|TRBV6-5
ASSWTSGDRDTQY
>13|.|TRBV11-3
ASSNPSYGYNEQF
>11|few|TRBV6-1
ASCQGGNTEAF
>11|few|TRBV7-9
ASSLLAYEEQF